The entry below gives a single T cell receptor (beta chain) sequence along with its context. This CDR3 spans 12 amino acids. Deletions cut 3 bases from V and 3 bases from J, with 3 bases between. The germline gives CDR1 ENHRY, CDR2 SYGVKD. This sample stems from a study of blood T cell repertoires in COVID-19. The wider study: Whether acute or convalescent, the COVID-19 samples came from the United States, Italy and Spain. T cells, B-cell-depleted T cells, or PBMCs provided the cDNA or gDNA that served as material.

Authors' analysis steps: Estimated nucleated cell counts came from reference gene primer amplification. Sequencing used immunoSEQ multiplex PCR; TCRdb keeps in-frame clones, though not all of them. V, J and clone size derive from that table, while D and trimming were established from the DNA sequence. The sample shows tens of thousands of clones, over 70% of them seen only once. The clonotype originates from a human donor with active or convalescent COVID-19. The donor label of this sample is uncertain. The sequencing sample was made of peripheral blood. The chain has TRBV10-3 and TRBJ1-5; no reliable D call. CDR3 DNA: TGTGCCATCAGTGACTCCAATCAGCCCCAGCATTTT. Translating it yields CAISDSNQPQHF.